This T cell receptor (beta chain) was observed in a study of blood T cell repertoires in COVID-19. Study context: The cDNA or gDNA used as material had been derived from T cells, B-cell-depleted T cells, or PBMCs.

Participants came from some 23 US areas, aged roughly 18 to 89 years. V shed 3 bases and J shed 5 bases, with 14 bases lying between them. Germline CDR1 reads SGHTA; CDR2 reads FQGNSA. The CDR3 contains 14 residues. Profiled with immunoSEQ multiplex PCR; TCRdb holds only in-frame clones, not every one. The sample records 200,000 to 250,000 clones, 80% to 90% being singletons. The genes are TRBV7-2 and TRBJ2-7; possibly TRBD2 for D (5 bases). The sequenced sample was PBMCs or T cells enriched from blood (not recorded which). The clonotype originates from a woman in her forties with acute COVID-19. The CDR3 loop reads CASSFDLAVNEQYF. The CDR3 DNA is TGTGCCAGCAGCTTCGACCTAGCAGTGAACGAGCAGTACTTC.